This is a list of T cell receptor beta chains from one sample in a study of shared clonotypes between healthy human individuals. The data were produced by immunoSEQ multiplex PCR, yet TCRdb's version contains in-frame clones alone and is incomplete. The data hold roughly 2.1 million clones, with roughly 91% observed a single time. The sequenced sample consisted of naive CD8+ T cells from PBMCs. These receptors were obtained from a man aged 18 to 35 in good health. Some clones in this sample may be carry-over from other donors' samples. CDR3s include the opening cysteine and the closing phenylalanine or tryptophan. D genes are given only for firm matches. Part of the rows lack a size; the others show once, few, many or a class for expanded clones.

TRBJ2-7 | TRBV6-5 | . | . | CASSPRRRDYEQYF | TGTGCCAGCAGCCCCAGAAGGAGGGACTACGAGCAGTACTTC
TRBJ2-7 | TRBV4-2 | . | few | CASSQEHTSTYEQYF | TGTGCCAGCAGCCAAGAACATACCTCCACCTACGAGCAGTACTTC
TRBJ2-1 | TRBV5-1 | TRBD1 | . | CASKLDRVGNEQFF | TGCGCCAGCAAACTCGACAGGGTAGGCAATGAGCAGTTCTTC
TRBJ1-2 | TRBV6-5 | TRBD1 | . | CASSYDRAGVRYGYTF | TGTGCCAGCAGTTATGACAGGGCAGGCGTCCGCTATGGCTACACCTTC
TRBJ2-7 | TRBV9 | . | . | CASSVLDGPYEQYF | TGTGCCAGCAGCGTTCTCGACGGACCCTACGAGCAGTACTTC
TRBJ2-1 | TRBV7-2 | . | . | CASSLTGSPYNEQFF | TGTGCCAGCAGCTTAACAGGCAGTCCCTACAATGAGCAGTTCTTC
TRBJ1-2 | TRBV4-2 | . | few | CASSQQGPLYGYTF | TGTGCCAGCAGCCAACAGGGGCCCCTCTATGGCTACACCTTC
TRBJ2-1 | TRBV7-8 | TRBD2 | . | CASSSPRAGEPNEQFF | TGTGCCAGCAGCTCCCCTCGAGCGGGAGAGCCGAATGAGCAGTTCTTC
TRBJ1-5 | TRBV28 | . | . | CASSLGPGEFQENQPQHF | TGTGCCAGCAGTTTAGGTCCAGGGGAATTTCAAGAGAATCAGCCCCAGCATTTT
TRBJ1-4 | TRBV28 | TRBD1 | . | CASSWTGSSEKLFF | TGTGCCAGCAGTTGGACAGGATCCTCAGAAAAACTGTTTTTT
TRBJ2-5 | TRBV10-3 | TRBD1 | . | CAISERDRTQETQYF | TGTGCCATCAGTGAAAGGGACAGGACCCAAGAGACCCAGTACTTC
TRBJ2-3 | TRBV11-2 | . | once | CASSLDFGSTDTQYF | TGTGCCAGCAGCTTAGACTTCGGAAGCACAGATACGCAGTATTTT
TRBJ2-7 | TRBV5-1 | . | . | CASSLAQGLKYEQYF | TGCGCCAGCAGCTTGGCCCAGGGACTGAAGTACGAGCAGTACTTC
TRBJ2-4 | TRBV9 | . | . | CASSASGTAGNIQYF | TGTGCCAGCAGCGCCAGTGGGACCGCGGGAAACATTCAGTACTTC
TRBJ2-3 | TRBV27 | . | . | CASSPIADTQYF | TGTGCCAGCAGCCCCATTGCAGATACGCAGTATTTT
TRBJ1-1 | TRBV11-2 | . | . | CASSLVGPEAFF | TGTGCCAGCAGCTTAGTCGGCCCAGAAGCTTTCTTT
TRBJ2-3 | TRBV5-1 | TRBD2 | . | CASSWTPSGSIDTQYF | TGCGCCAGCAGCTGGACCCCTAGCGGGAGTATAGATACGCAGTATTTT
TRBJ2-5 | TRBV27 | . | . | CASSSKDSHQETQYF | TGTGCCAGCAGTTCAAAAGACAGCCACCAAGAGACCCAGTACTTC
TRBJ2-7 | TRBV9 | . | . | CASSPGGESYEQYF | TGTGCCAGCAGCCCTGGGGGAGAATCCTACGAGCAGTACTTC
TRBJ1-4 | TRBV5-6 | . | . | CASSLGTATNEKLFF | TGTGCCAGCAGCTTGGGGACAGCAACTAATGAAAAACTGTTTTTT
TRBJ2-7 | TRBV5-6 | . | . | CASSLGDPFFEQYF | TGTGCCAGCAGCTTGGGAGACCCTTTCTTCGAACAGTACTTC
TRBJ2-7 | TRBV27 | TRBD1 | . | CASRLDRGYEQYF | TGTGCCAGCAGACTAGACAGGGGGTACGAGCAGTACTTC
TRBJ1-2 | TRBV6-5 | . | . | CASSYSIAPNYGYTF | TGTGCCAGCAGTTACTCGATAGCCCCTAACTATGGCTACACCTTC
TRBJ2-7 | TRBV5-1 | . | . | CASSLGLAPDYEQYF | TGCGCCAGCAGCTTGGGGCTAGCGCCCGACTACGAGCAGTACTTC
TRBJ2-7 | TRBV15 | TRBD1 | . | CATSSAVSGGLYEQYF | TGTGCCACCAGCAGCGCAGTATCAGGGGGCTTGTACGAGCAGTACTTC
TRBJ2-1 | TRBV4-2 | TRBD2 | . | CASSLPGERTSPFF | TGTGCCAGCAGCTTGCCGGGCGAGAGGACTAGCCCGTTCTTC
TRBJ1-1 | TRBV9 | . | . | CASSSTAGGTDTEAFF | TGTGCCAGCAGCTCCACGGCGGGGGGGACGGACACTGAAGCTTTCTTT
TRBJ2-1 | TRBV27 | . | . | CASTTKEEGGGRQFF | TGTGCCAGCACCACCAAAGAGGAGGGGGGGGGCAGGCAGTTCTTC
TRBJ2-7 | TRBV5-1 | TRBD2 | . | CASSLAGLAAEQYF | TGCGCCAGCAGCTTGGCCGGACTAGCGGCGGAGCAGTACTTC
TRBJ1-4 | TRBV5-1 | . | . | CASSLGQGTNEKLFF | TGCGCCAGCAGCTTGGGGCAGGGAACTAATGAAAAACTGTTTTTT
TRBJ2-1 | TRBV7-6 | TRBD1 | . | CASSVDRGQAYNEQFF | TGTGCCAGCAGCGTAGACAGGGGTCAAGCGTACAATGAGCAGTTCTTC
TRBJ1-5 | TRBV13 | . | few | CASSNHEDSNQPQHF | TGTGCCAGCAGCAACCACGAAGACAGCAATCAGCCCCAGCATTTT
TRBJ1-3 | TRBV6-5 | . | once | CASSYPWWGSGNTIYF | TGTGCCAGCAGTTACCCTTGGTGGGGATCTGGAAACACCATATATTTT
TRBJ1-5 | TRBV27 | . | . | CASSQHGGSNQPQHF | TGTGCCAGCAGCCAACACGGGGGAAGCAATCAGCCCCAGCATTTT
TRBJ2-5 | TRBV5-4 | TRBD2 | . | CASSLPREVKETQYF | TGTGCCAGCAGCTTGCCTCGGGAGGTAAAAGAGACCCAGTACTTC
TRBJ1-1 | TRBV4-1 | . | . | CASNRGTLTSNTEAFF | TGCGCCAGCAACCGTGGGACGTTGACCTCGAACACTGAAGCTTTCTTT
TRBJ2-7 | TRBV6-5 | . | . | CASSVTGRPYEQYF | TGTGCCAGCAGCGTAACCGGACGGCCCTACGAGCAGTACTTC
TRBJ2-1 | TRBV25-1 | . | . | CASSELVSRQFF | TGTGCCAGCAGTGAACTAGTCTCACGGCAGTTCTTC
TRBJ2-1 | TRBV27 | TRBD2 | . | CASSLSTGDYHNEQFF | TGTGCCAGCAGTTTGTCGACGGGGGACTACCACAATGAGCAGTTCTTC
TRBJ2-3 | TRBV5-1 | . | . | CASSLSTVTSTDTQYF | TGCGCCAGCAGCTTGTCGACGGTCACTAGCACAGATACGCAGTATTTT
TRBJ2-1 | TRBV11-2 | . | . | CASSETHKQFF | TGTGCCAGCAGCGAGACCCACAAACAGTTCTTC
TRBJ2-3 | TRBV28 | . | . | CASSLPSSTDTQYF | TGTGCCAGCAGTTTACCCAGTAGCACAGATACGCAGTATTTT
TRBJ2-7 | TRBV5-6 | . | . | CASSLVGRGEQYF | TGTGCCAGCAGCTTGGTGGGCCGGGGCGAGCAGTACTTC
TRBJ1-4 | TRBV9 | . | . | CASSVQGSNEKLFF | TGTGCCAGCAGCGTACAGGGGTCTAATGAAAAACTGTTTTTT
TRBJ2-7 | TRBV27 | TRBD1 | . | CASSLMAKGADEQYF | TGTGCCAGCAGCCTTATGGCGAAGGGGGCAGACGAGCAGTACTTC
TRBJ2-5 | TRBV5-6 | TRBD1 | . | CASSRGDREWETQYF | TGTGCCAGCAGCAGGGGGGACAGGGAGTGGGAGACCCAGTACTTC
TRBJ2-1 | TRBV9 | TRBD2 | . | CASSPPSGGGEQFF | TGTGCCAGCAGCCCGCCTAGCGGTGGAGGGGAGCAGTTCTTC
TRBJ1-1 | TRBV19 | . | . | CASSRKALNTEAFF | TGTGCCAGTAGCCGAAAGGCCCTGAACACTGAAGCTTTCTTT
TRBJ2-2 | TRBV6-5 | TRBD2 | . | CASSYGLAATGELFF | TGTGCCAGCAGTTATGGACTAGCGGCCACCGGGGAGCTGTTTTTT
TRBJ2-3 | TRBV7-2 | TRBD2 | . | CASSFGLAGGVSTDTQYF | TGTGCCAGCAGTTTCGGACTAGCGGGAGGAGTATCGACAGATACGCAGTATTTT